The entry below describes one T cell receptor beta chain. Its recognized antigen is unknown. One end of the junction varies from germline; a read error may be responsible. In total, just over 650 healthy bone marrow donors made up the cohort. At the time of sampling, all cohort members were nominally healthy, though unrecorded immune exposures were likely present. The donor tested CMV seropositive and was one of the 289 seropositive cohort members. A peripheral blood sample was collected from each donor, and TCR beta sequencing was performed on peripheral blood mononuclear cells. The Qiagen DNeasy Blood Extraction Kit was used to extract genomic DNA from the blood cell samples. The CDR3 numbers 16 residues from cysteine through phenylalanine. Here the CDR3 DNA is all that survives: 48 bases in frame from base 1. The germline V gene (reference sequence) gives CDR1 as SSHAT and CDR2 as FNYEAQ. The sample is drawn from a study of cytomegalovirus exposure and HLA in healthy donors (dated by TCRdb to 2016 to 2017). Background on the whole study: According to an earlier analysis of 587 of the donors, about 190 million T cells yielded some 120 million unique TCR beta sequences and 276 Gb of sequence data. About 280 gigabases of sequencing data and about 92 million unique TCR sequences made up an early release that covered about 640 HLA-typed donors. The genetic ancestry cluster associated with self-reported Caucasian donors included 81% of the roughly 380 genotyped donors. The study aimed to test whether signatures of past pathogen exposure could be identified by cataloging public T cell receptors. Using immunosequencing, the study profiled T cell repertoires from 500 to 800 subjects and related those repertoires to cytomegalovirus serostatus. Besides the first cohort of hundreds of subjects, a separate validation cohort made up of over 100 different subjects was used. To predict cytomegalovirus infection status, the study combined high-throughput TCR immunosequencing, statistical association of individual TCRs with disease status, and machine learning. A later analysis re-analyzed previously published TCR beta repertoires from about 600 donors and added high-resolution HLA genotyping to study TCR occurrence patterns. The later analysis used no new phenotypic data to find candidate immune exposures, relying instead on TCR beta sequences and their occurrence across donors. An earlier analysis of some 500 of the donors used high-throughput TCR beta sequencing to judge whether each TCR beta V gene segment behaved as functional or pseudogenic. Alongside the repertoire data, information on donor age, sex, ethnicity and CMV serostatus was compiled. A later genetic analysis used genome-wide SNP genotypes for about 65% of the roughly 670 donors, treating that subset as a discovery cohort. All discovery cohort repertoires had been generated using a single sequencing platform. Class I and class II HLA loci were covered by the typing at four-digit resolution. The number of typed donors differed by locus: about 620-640 for A, B, C, DRB1 and DQB1; some 500 for DQA1; fewer than 610 for DPA1; and some 450 for DPB1. About five DR-DQ haplotypes were handled as single units for association and clustering because linkage in the cohort was strong. On average, 235,054 unique TCR beta nucleotide sequences were sequenced per donor among 398 genotyped donors of the cohort, with roughly a sixth of those sequences being non-productive. The study at large found these results: When HLA alleles, especially DR and DQ, strongly co-occurred, attributing TCR associations to individual alleles was difficult. It was suggested by the authors that the approach could potentially be generalized to other disease states and immunological phenotypes. A later analysis reported that several top co-occurrence clusters appeared linked to parvovirus B19, influenza, CMV and Epstein-Barr virus. At a false discovery rate of 0.05, a later analysis linked approximately 18,000 TCR beta sequences to specific HLA alleles. In an earlier analysis of under 600 of the donors, most TCR beta V segments were observed in productive rearrangements about 87% or about 30% of the time, broadly matching IMGT annotations. In a later analysis, the rate of TCR association differed among HLA loci, with DRB1 alleles having the most associated TCRs and HLA-C alleles having the fewest. Most TCR sequences were observed very rarely across donors, whereas some public TCRs were present in many individuals. Most CMV-associated TCR beta chains appeared to be HLA-restricted in a later analysis, and the HLA associations seemed to be driven largely by CMV exposure. A later genetic analysis reported fewer N-insertions in productive TCRs among donors in an Asian-associated ancestry cluster than the 666-donor mean. A cluster of highly shared sequence variants was judged likely to represent a technical artifact of the sequencing pipeline. The cohort was sequenced for TCR beta chains only, and without alpha or paired-chain data the features that could be detected were limited. For the cohort, immune exposure information was limited to CMV serostatus. In vitro tests confirmed that three of the cytomegalovirus-associated TCR beta chains recognize cytomegalovirus antigens. Because some donors lacked HLA typing at each locus, the association tests relied only on the typed subset. In a later analysis, HLA-associated TCR beta chains were found to be more clonally expanded and to have lower generation probabilities than equally common non-associated chains. An association between a missense DCLRE1C variant and V-gene and J-gene trimming of TCR beta chains was found in a later genetic analysis and replicated in an independent cohort. In the study, around 160 TCR beta chains were listed as associated with cytomegalovirus. A further reported finding was that TCR beta sequences accurately predicted the HLA-A and HLA-B alleles for most subjects in the first cohort. Because the 87-base-pair reads could not distinguish some IMGT-functional V segments, including TRBV6-2 and TRBV6-3, those segments were excluded. The earlier analysis of approximately 590 of the donors excluded some 16 rarely observed V segments, including chromosome 9 orphons, because counts were too low. Linkage disequilibrium might explain the correlated functional status among segregating V segments, but an unknown experimental factor could not be ruled out. The classifier was reported to diagnose cytomegalovirus status with high specificity and sensitivity in both the original and validation cohorts. Sequencing depth was assumed to be roughly uniform across donors in the presence/absence analyses, though that assumption may not hold.

The library was made by the immunoSEQ multiplex PCR assay. The multiplex PCR relied on a mix of 60 forward primers for TCR Vbeta segments and 13 reverse primers for TCR Jbeta segments. Amplification of the CDR3 region of rearranged TCR beta genes was performed with a multiplex PCR assay on genomic DNA. Amplified TCR beta libraries were sequenced as 87-base-pair reads on the Illumina HiSeq System. The original pipeline was this. A later analysis tallied approximately 87 million unique TCR beta chains across the 666 repertoires, and approximately 12 million of those chains were shared by two or more donors. A nearest-neighbor algorithm error-corrected the raw reads and collapsed the reads into unique sequences, merging closely related sequences to remove PCR and sequencing errors. V, D and J gene segments were assigned by aligning CDR3 sequences to IMGT reference sequences. For a sequence to be retained, at least a six-nucleotide match to both a V gene segment and a J gene segment was required. A rearrangement was called productive if the CDR3 had no stop codons and remained in frame with V and J, and every other rearrangement was called non-productive. CDR3 was defined by IMGT convention, running from the second conserved V-encoded cysteine to the conserved J-encoded phenylalanine. The earlier analysis of some 540 of the donors excluded any sequence lacking an unambiguous match to a single V gene segment. In an earlier analysis of around 590 of the donors, a V segment was called functional when productive rearrangements were above 56.7%, and segregating when the standard deviation between donors exceeded 5%. A statistical classification framework was developed to diagnose cytomegalovirus status using the catalog of TCR beta chain sequences. A later analysis assigned V and J genes by comparing TCR nucleotide sequences with IMGT/GENE-DB human TR gene sequences. The TCRdist pipeline was used in a later analysis to assign CDR3 sequences and most-parsimonious VDJ recombination scenarios. A later analysis defined each TCR beta chain by its CDR3 amino acid sequence plus V-gene family, and excluded reads lacking a unique V-gene family. As a way to deal with suspected cross-contamination and a sequencing artifact, a later analysis dropped roughly 620 nucleotide sequences that were highly shared and had low generation probability. For each public chain, a later analysis derived a clonal expansion index from normalized ranks of inferred template counts within each repertoire. A later analysis computed generation probabilities with a VDJ recombination model fitted to out-of-frame rearrangements, and checked the results against IGoR. In a later analysis, TCR-TCR, TCR-HLA and TCR-CMV co-occurrence was scored with hypergeometric tests, and a repertoire-size bias correction was applied to TCR pairs. A later analysis estimated false discovery rates by permuting HLA or CMV assignments 20 times. A later analysis grouped co-occurring TCRs with DBSCAN, adding TCRdist sequence similarity when clustering within HLA-allele-positive subsets. Co-occurrence clustering excluded repertoires with fewer than 30,000 or more than 120,000 public chains, plus five with anomalous nucleotide sharing. The table comes from immuneACCESS by way of TCRdb, which keeps in-frame sequences with V and J called. Part of the clones is missing from these tables; in studies checked, under half for an unresolved V gene and the rest for unknown reasons. V and J calls and clone size are copied from that table; D and trimming were computed from the DNA. In this sample the table shows over 150,000 clones, about 65% of which occur a single time. The ten largest clones capture around 4.3% of the sample.

Sequencing was done on a sample of PBMCs. This TCR was recovered from a woman aged 18 to 35 in good health and CMV-seropositive. The rearrangement combines TRBV7-7 with TRBJ2-2; 8 middle bases align to TRBD2. The DNA sequence is given as TGTGCTAGCAGCCCGATTGGTGCGGGAGGCACCGGGGAGCTGTTTTTT. Its translation reads: CASSPIGAGGTGELFF. Full variable domain (CDR3 extended with the reference TRBV7-7 and TRBJ2-2 proteins): GAGVSQSPRYKVTKRGQDVTLRCDPISSHATLYWYQQALGQGPEFLTYFNYEAQPDKSGLPSDRFSAERPEGSISTLTIQRTEQRDSAMYRCASSPIGAGGTGELFFGEGSRLTVL.